These T cell receptor beta chains were read from a single sample in a study of blood T cell repertoires in COVID-19. Sequenced by immunoSEQ multiplex PCR; TCRdb stores in-frame clones only, minus some. The sample yields approximately 400,000 clones, around 86% seen once. The sample was PBMCs or T cells enriched from blood (not recorded which). All receptors derive from a woman aged 50 to 60 who had recovered from COVID-19. Each CDR3 is given with its conserved first and last residue. Fields, in order: V gene, clone size, D gene, J gene, CDR3 DNA, CDR3 protein. D genes are given only for firm matches. Clone size is stated in some rows and not others, as once, few, many or a class when expanded.

TRBV6-5	.	TRBD1	TRBJ1-1	TGTGCCAGCAGAGGGGACAGGGTGAACACTGAAGCTTTCTTT	CASRGDRVNTEAFF
TRBV2	.	.	TRBJ1-3	TGTGCCAGCAGTGAAAGGGCTGGTCCAGGGCCCGGAAACACCATATATTTT	CASSERAGPGPGNTIYF
TRBV7-2	.	.	TRBJ1-2	TGTGCCAGCAGCTTAGTGGGCAGCAATGGCTACACCTTC	CASSLVGSNGYTF
TRBV5-4	once	TRBD1	TRBJ1-2	TGTGCCAGCAGCTTGTCCAGGGGGGCGTATGGCTACACCTTC	CASSLSRGAYGYTF
TRBV5-1	.	.	TRBJ1-1	TGCGCCAGCAGCTTGGGGACAGTGAACACTGAAGCTTTCTTT	CASSLGTVNTEAFF
TRBV7-8	.	TRBD1	TRBJ1-2	TGTGCCAGCAGCAAACGACAGGGGTCCTTCCCTAACTATGGCTACACCTTC	CASSKRQGSFPNYGYTF
TRBV6-5	.	TRBD1	TRBJ1-3	TGTGCCAGCAGTTACCAGGGGGTCGGAAACACCATATATTTT	CASSYQGVGNTIYF
TRBV6-2/TRBV6-3	.	.	TRBJ2-7	TGTGCCAGCAGTTACGATTGGGGCGGACAGAACTACGAGCAGTACTTC	CASSYDWGGQNYEQYF
TRBV27	.	.	TRBJ1-1	TGTGCCAGCAGTTCAGGAGGGAGCACTGAAGCTTTCTTT	CASSSGGSTEAFF
TRBV27	.	.	TRBJ2-3	TGTGCCAGCAGTCCGAAATACAGGGTCTCGGGCACAGATACGCAGTATTTT	CASSPKYRVSGTDTQYF
TRBV9	.	TRBD2	TRBJ2-7	TGTGCCAGCAGCCCGGGGGGGGGACAAAGCTCCTACGAGCAGTACTTC	CASSPGGGQSSYEQYF
TRBV19	.	.	TRBJ2-3	TGTGCCAGTGTCGAGGGGGGGGCCGGGACAGATACGCAGTATTTT	CASVEGGAGTDTQYF
TRBV5-1	.	TRBD1	TRBJ1-4	TGCGCCAGCAGCGGGGTGGGACAGGGAAGCGAAAAACTGTTTTTT	CASSGVGQGSEKLFF
TRBV24-1	.	.	TRBJ1-2	TGTGCCACCAGTGATATGAGGCAGAACTATGGCTACACCTTC	CATSDMRQNYGYTF
TRBV30	.	TRBD1	TRBJ1-3	TGTGCCTGGAGTGTAACGGGACAGGGGGCGAACACCATATATTTT	CAWSVTGQGANTIYF
TRBV9	.	TRBD2	TRBJ2-7	TGTGCCAGCAGCGTAGGGACTAGCGGGAGTTTCGAGCAGTACTTC	CASSVGTSGSFEQYF
TRBV30	.	.	TRBJ1-3	TGTGCCTGGACCCCCTCCCGAAACACCATATATTTT	CAWTPSRNTIYF
TRBV11-3	.	.	TRBJ1-1	TGTGCCAGCAACAGGGAAACGAACACTGAAGCTTTCTTT	CASNRETNTEAFF
TRBV2	few	.	TRBJ2-2	TGTGCCAGCAGGGGGGACTCCTACACCGGGGAGCTGTTTTTT	CASRGDSYTGELFF
TRBV20-1	.	.	TRBJ1-2	TGCAGTGCTAGTTCGGCGGAGGGAGGAAACTATGGCTACACCTTC	CSASSAEGGNYGYTF
TRBV19	.	TRBD1	TRBJ1-6	TGTGCCAGTAGTATTCAGGGGGCGAATTCACCCCTCCACTTT	CASSIQGANSPLHF
TRBV29-1	few	.	TRBJ1-1	TGCAGCTTTCAAGCAGGGGCCAACACTGAAGCTTTCTTT	CSFQAGANTEAFF
TRBV9	once	TRBD1	TRBJ1-6	TGTGCCAGCAGCGAGGGACTAGCGGACAGGGGCCTGCCCCTCCACTTT	CASSEGLADRGLPLHF
TRBV13	few	.	TRBJ1-3	TGTGCCAGCAGCCTCAGGGTGGGGAACACCATATATTTT	CASSLRVGNTIYF
TRBV6-5	.	.	TRBJ1-6	TGTGCCAGCATCGATGTCAGGAATTCACCCCTCCACTTT	CASIDVRNSPLHF
TRBV29-1	.	.	TRBJ1-1	TGCAGCGTTGAGGCCCTGACAGCAATGAACACTGAAGCTTTCTTT	CSVEALTAMNTEAFF
TRBV5-4	.	.	TRBJ1-2	TGTGCCAGCAGCTCCCAGGTTAAACGGGAATTATACACCTTC	CASSSQVKRELYTF
TRBV12-5	.	TRBD1	TRBJ1-1	TGTGCTAGTGCCTCAGGGGGCGGAAACACTGAAGCTTTCTTT	CASASGGGNTEAFF
TRBV6-4	.	TRBD1	TRBJ2-5	TGTGCCAGCAGTGACGCCTCAGGGGGCGTCAGGCACTTC	CASSDASGGVRHF
TRBV7-2	.	.	TRBJ2-1	TGTGCCAGCAGCTTCCTCGAGGGGGACGGCGATGAGCAGTTCTTC	CASSFLEGDGDEQFF
TRBV27	.	.	TRBJ1-1	TGTGCCAGCAGTGTGGGGGGGCCGGGGACTGAAGCTTTCTTT	CASSVGGPGTEAFF
TRBV19	.	TRBD1	TRBJ1-2	TGTGCCAGTAGTATAGGGGGGAGGACAGGGACTCTCCTCCATGGCTACACCTTC	CASSIGGRTGTLLHGYTF
TRBV7-2	few	TRBD1	TRBJ1-2	TGTGCCAGCAGCCAACTAGGGGGCGGGTATGGCTACACCTTC	CASSQLGGGYGYTF
TRBV29-1	.	TRBD1	TRBJ1-2	TGCAGCGTTGACGGGACAGGGTACGGCTACACCTTC	CSVDGTGYGYTF
TRBV6-5	.	.	TRBJ2-7	TGTGCCAGCAGGAGGGATTGGTACGAGCAGTACTTC	CASRRDWYEQYF
TRBV9	.	TRBD1	TRBJ1-2	TGTGCCAGCAGCGTAGATCCAGGGGGCGCCGATGGCTACACCTTC	CASSVDPGGADGYTF
TRBV7-9	.	TRBD1	TRBJ2-5	TGTGCCAGCAGCTCGACAGGGTACCAAGAGACCCAGTACTTC	CASSSTGYQETQYF
TRBV2	.	TRBD1	TRBJ1-1	TGTGCCAGCAGGTCACAGGGGGGAAACACTGAAGCTTTCTTT	CASRSQGGNTEAFF
TRBV7-9	.	.	TRBJ1-1	TGTGCCAGCAGCTTGACAGGATCCCTCACTGAAGCTTTCTTT	CASSLTGSLTEAFF
TRBV9	.	TRBD1	TRBJ1-3	TGTGCCAGCAGCAAGGGGACAGGGAGATCTGGAAACACCATATATTTT	CASSKGTGRSGNTIYF
TRBV4-3	.	TRBD1	TRBJ2-3	TGCGCCAGCAGCCGCTTAGGGGGCGGAGGCAGCACAGATACGCAGTATTTT	CASSRLGGGGSTDTQYF
TRBV6-2/TRBV6-3	.	.	TRBJ2-2	TGTGCCAGCAGCGGACTAGGGGGGACCGGGGAGCTGTTTTTT	CASSGLGGTGELFF
TRBV11-3	.	TRBD1	TRBJ2-7	TGTGCCAGCAGCTTAAGGACAGGAGCCTACGAGCAGTACTTC	CASSLRTGAYEQYF
TRBV27	.	.	TRBJ1-2	TGTGCCAGCAGTTTAAATACGCCAGGGAACTATGGCTACACCTTC	CASSLNTPGNYGYTF
TRBV9	.	.	TRBJ1-2	TGTGCCAGCAGCCACCCTAAGGGAGCAAACATCTATGGCTACACCTTC	CASSHPKGANIYGYTF
TRBV19	.	.	TRBJ2-3	TGTGCCAGTAGTATAGATCGGCGGACTATTCTCACAGATACGCAGTATTTT	CASSIDRRTILTDTQYF
TRBV5-6	.	.	TRBJ2-2	TGTGCCAGCAGCTTGATTGTCCTCACCGGGGAGCTGTTTTTT	CASSLIVLTGELFF
TRBV3-1/TRBV3-2	.	TRBD1	TRBJ1-5	TGTGCCAGCAGCCTTGGGACAGGCAATAGCAATCAGCCCCAGCATTTT	CASSLGTGNSNQPQHF
TRBV27	.	.	TRBJ2-1	TGTGCCAGCAGTTTATACGGTGAGCAGTTCTTC	CASSLYGEQFF
TRBV7-2	.	.	TRBJ2-5	TGTGCCAGCAGCCCCTGGGCGGGGCCCGGTAAAGAGACCCAGTACTTC	CASSPWAGPGKETQYF
TRBV7-2	.	TRBD1	TRBJ1-2	TGTGCCAGCAGCTTAGAGACAGGGGGGATGTATGGCTACACCTTC	CASSLETGGMYGYTF
TRBV3-1/TRBV3-2	.	.	TRBJ1-4	TGTGCCAGCAGCCTACTAGGGAAACTGTTTTTT	CASSLLGKLFF
TRBV7-2	.	.	TRBJ1-5	TGTGCCAGCAGCTTAGCCGGGGTCGAGAATCAGCCCCAGCATTTT	CASSLAGVENQPQHF
TRBV30	.	.	TRBJ1-2	TGTGCCTGGAGTGGTCAGAGGGTCGATGGCTACACCTTC	CAWSGQRVDGYTF
TRBV11-3	.	TRBD1	TRBJ1-3	TGTGCCAGCAGCTCCCGGGACAGGGGAGCTGGAAACACCATATATTTT	CASSSRDRGAGNTIYF
TRBV7-2	.	.	TRBJ1-1	TGTGCCAGCAGCTTAGAGGTCGGGCAGGGGCGAGATTTCTTT	CASSLEVGQGRDFF
TRBV30	.	.	TRBJ1-6	TGTGCCTGGAGTGCCGGACAGTCTAATTCACCCCTCCACTTT	CAWSAGQSNSPLHF
TRBV3-1/TRBV3-2	.	TRBD1	TRBJ1-2	TGTGCCAGCAGCCTTAAGCCAGGGGGTTATGGCTACACCTTC	CASSLKPGGYGYTF
TRBV7-2	.	.	TRBJ2-6	TGTGCCAGCAGCTTGTCCAGGGGCTCTGGGGCCAACGTCCTGACTTTC	CASSLSRGSGANVLTF